This T cell receptor beta chain was sequenced during a study of Graves' ophthalmopathy and Graves' hyperthyroidism (dated by TCRdb to 2016 to 2019). With respect to the entire study: Peripheral blood was collected at initial diagnosis, prior to any treatment. To tell Graves' ophthalmopathy apart from Graves' hyperthyroidism, and to predict which patients would progress to ophthalmopathy, the study relied on TCR beta repertoire signatures. In total, around 140 blood samples were TCR-sequenced: roughly 45 ophthalmopathy, around 75 hyperthyroidism and 17 hyperthyroidism-to-ophthalmopathy patients. A discovery set of 90 to 100 patients (about 45 ophthalmopathy, 60 or so stable hyperthyroidism) was enrolled to explore V-J signatures distinguishing ophthalmopathy from hyperthyroidism. An independent validation cohort was composed of around 19 hyperthyroidism patients and around 16 patients who later progressed from hyperthyroidism to ophthalmopathy. In five to seven hyperthyroidism patients, the T-cell repertoire of thyroid tissue was compared with the T-cell repertoire of blood. Following sampling, methimazole starting at 30 mg daily was administered to hyperthyroidism patients, and high-dose intravenous methylprednisolone was administered to ophthalmopathy patients. The 100 discovery patients were randomly divided into training and test sets at a 7:3 ratio. The study at large found these results: Among expanded thyroid clonotypes with frequency above 0.001, most also showed up in blood, which suggests that blood repertoires may reflect the thyroid immune response. In validation, the model predicted ophthalmopathy progression with 55% to 71% sensitivity and approximately 75% specificity; some twelve predicted patients were CT-confirmed with GO in a median of 6.5 months. The 13-signature model separated ophthalmopathy from stable hyperthyroidism with approximately 90% sensitivity and approximately 81% specificity in cross-validation, and 80%/75% in the test set. No statistical method was used to set the sample size in advance, and the investigators knew which group each participant was assigned to.

This clonotype is considered medium-sized (0.01 to 0.1%). Its antigen remains undetermined. Base qualities are not provided; no much larger clone lies one nucleotide away. TCR beta CDR3 regions were amplified from RNA transcripts for repertoire sequencing. The first round of RT-PCR was done with HTBI primers and the Qiagen OneStep RT-PCR kit, and was followed by a second round of multiplex PCR, then size selection and purification. Libraries were sequenced on an Illumina HiSeq2000 using paired-end 100 bp reads. As for the original processing: SOAPnuke was used for read processing, and reads with adapters, uncalled bases, a mean Phred below 15, or no exact constant-primer or identifier match were discarded. High-quality paired reads were merged with COPE v1.2.5. Each unique nucleotide sequence was treated as a clonotype, and MiTCR v1.1 was used to align the clonotypes to the IMGT TRB V, D and J references. Analysis was restricted to V-J combinations with a frequency above 0.0001, which covered roughly 99% of repertoires. For each V-J combination, a TCR clonal expansion and chaos score was defined as the ratio of F50 clonal expansion to chaos observed in the TCRdist matrix. Welch's t-statistics and random forest were used to reduce the features to approximately 13 V-J combinations, which were then used as input to a naive Bayes classifier. Thyroid-blood repertoire similarity was quantified with the Morisita-Horn index. Using fastp trimming at Q25 and MiXCR clonotype assembly, TCRdb reanalyzed the public sequencing data and kept in-frame beta chains. Rows with a matching CDR3 protein are joined into one entry that keeps the most common DNA and genes. V and J calls and clone size were set by TCRdb, not the authors. Present in this sample are about 400,000 distinct CDR3 sequences, 15% of which were seen just once. The top ten clones comprise 5.5% to 8% of the sample.

Hyperthyroidism was defined as stable when no progression to ophthalmopathy occurred within 18 months of follow-up. Patients with hyperthyroidism were aged 18 to 65 years, had been newly diagnosed, and had a disease duration of less than 2 months. Patients were excluded if they had other autoimmune diseases, uncontrolled infections, pregnancy or lactation. Clinical symptoms, serum thyroxine, TRAb, thyroid ultrasound and orbital computed tomography formed the basis of the diagnosis. Using Ficoll-Paque density gradient centrifugation, PBMCs were isolated from 9.5 to 10 ml of fresh peripheral blood. Trizol reagent was used to extract the total RNA, and its quality was then checked on an Agilent 2100 Bioanalyzer. Including cysteine and phenylalanine, the CDR3 has 16 amino acids. CDR3 DNA is the only sequence kept; it has 48 bases, read in frame from the first base. Trimming costs V 0 bases and J 1 base, and their ends lie 13 bases apart. Sequences MNHNY (CDR1) and SVGAGI (CDR2) are obtained from the germline V gene (reference sequence).

This chain is built from TRBV6-6 and TRBJ2-7; TRBD1 could be the D gene, as 5 bases match. Specimen: peripheral blood. The clonotype comes from a woman in her late teens or twenties with stable Graves' hyperthyroidism. Donor details come from another sample of the same person, matched by shared clones. The CDR3 amino acid sequence is: CASSYSMAGRSYEQYF. The DNA sequence is given as TGTGCCAGCAGTTACTCTATGGCAGGGCGGTCCTACGAGCAGTACTTC.